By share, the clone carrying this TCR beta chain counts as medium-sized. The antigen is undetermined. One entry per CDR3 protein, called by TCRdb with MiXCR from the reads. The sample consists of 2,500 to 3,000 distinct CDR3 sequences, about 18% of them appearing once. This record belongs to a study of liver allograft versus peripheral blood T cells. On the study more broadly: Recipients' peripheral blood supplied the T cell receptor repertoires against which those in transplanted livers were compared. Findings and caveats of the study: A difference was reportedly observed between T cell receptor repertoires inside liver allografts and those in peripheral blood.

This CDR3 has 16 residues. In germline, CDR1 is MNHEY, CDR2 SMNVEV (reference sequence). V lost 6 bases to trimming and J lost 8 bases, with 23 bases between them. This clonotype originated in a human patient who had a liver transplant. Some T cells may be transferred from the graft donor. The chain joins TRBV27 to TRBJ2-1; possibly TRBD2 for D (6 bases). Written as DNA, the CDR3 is TGTGCCAGCAGCCCTCGGCGGGGCTCCTATTATCATGAGCAGTTCTTC. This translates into CASSPRRGSYYHEQFF.